This T cell receptor (beta chain) was recovered during a study of T cell changes during pregnancy in multiple sclerosis. A word on this clone: Other DNA sequences in the same sample also yield this CDR3.

Profiling relied on immunoSEQ multiplex PCR, and the TCRdb table lists in-frame clones only, not all of them. The sample lists roughly 61,000 clones, 90% occurring once. CDR1 and CDR2 from the germline V gene are MNHNY and SVGAGI (reference sequence). The CDR3 contains 12 residues. V was clipped by 0 bases and J by 7 bases, with 3 bases between them. The chain is built from TRBV6-6 and TRBJ1-4; no clear D gene. The sequenced sample was peripheral blood, obtained in the first trimester of pregnancy. This receptor was taken from a female donor in good health, enrolled as a control in a pregnancy study. As DNA, the CDR3 is TGTGCCAGCAGTTACTCTAGTGAAAAACTGTTTTTT. Amino acids: CASSYSSEKLFF.